Listed below are T cell receptor beta chains from one sample, sequenced in a study of cytotoxic CD8 clonotypes in ibrutinib-treated CLL. Here immunoSEQ multiplex PCR was the method, and the copy in TCRdb shows in-frame clones only, minus some. The sample has roughly 180,000 clones, approximately 72% seen once; the top ten hold 13%. The sequences come from PBMCs, collected after 24 months of ibrutinib treatment. These TCRs come from a human donor with chronic lymphocytic leukemia. CDR3s include the opening cysteine and the closing phenylalanine or tryptophan. D genes are given only for firm matches. Size is stated for part of the rows, as once, few or many counts, or as a class when the clone is expanded.

CDR3 DNA | CDR3 protein | V gene | D gene | clone size | J gene
TGCGCCAGCACTCTCTCGCTCGACCCGAGCAATCAGCCCCAGCATTTT | CASTLSLDPSNQPQHF | TRBV10-2 | . | . | TRBJ1-5
TGTGCCAGCAGTGGAAGACAGGGAGGGGCTGGGGCCAACGTCCTGACTTTC | CASSGRQGGAGANVLTF | TRBV6-1 | . | . | TRBJ2-6
TGTGCCAGTAGCAACAATGGAAACACCATATATTTT | CASSNNGNTIYF | TRBV19 | . | few | TRBJ1-3
TGTGCCAGCAGCTTGGGACCGCGATCTGGAAACACCATATATTTT | CASSLGPRSGNTIYF | TRBV11-1 | . | . | TRBJ1-3
TGTGCCAGCAGCCAAGAGGCAGGGCCTTACGAGCAGTACTTC | CASSQEAGPYEQYF | TRBV4-2 | . | . | TRBJ2-7
TGCGCCAGCAGCCGGAGCGGGTCAGGAGACTACAATGAGCAGTTCTTC | CASSRSGSGDYNEQFF | TRBV5-1 | . | few | TRBJ2-1
TGTGCCAGCAGCTCGACCTTGAACACTGAAGCTTTCTTT | CASSSTLNTEAFF | TRBV11-1 | . | . | TRBJ1-1
TGCGCCAGCAGCTTGGTGAGCTCTGGGGCCAACGTCCTGACTTTC | CASSLVSSGANVLTF | TRBV5-1 | . | . | TRBJ2-6
TGTGCCAGCAGCCCTAACTTGGGCTCGAGCTCCTACGAGCAGTACTTC | CASSPNLGSSSYEQYF | TRBV27 | . | . | TRBJ2-7
TGTGCCAGCAGACCCAACGACAGAAACTATGGCTACACCTTC | CASRPNDRNYGYTF | TRBV27 | . | few | TRBJ1-2
TGTGCCAGCAGTTTCAGGACTTGGCACGAGCAGTACTTC | CASSFRTWHEQYF | TRBV6-6 | . | . | TRBJ2-7
TGTGCCAGCAGCTCAGGCCTAGGTCCTGGGGCCAACGTCCTGACTTTC | CASSSGLGPGANVLTF | TRBV11-3 | . | . | TRBJ2-6
TGTGCCAGCAGCTTAGAGCAGGGGACGGCATACGAGCAGTACTTC | CASSLEQGTAYEQYF | TRBV7-7 | . | once | TRBJ2-7
TGTGCCAGTAGTCGGCAGCTTAGCTCCTACGAGCAGTACTTC | CASSRQLSSYEQYF | TRBV19 | . | . | TRBJ2-7